This T cell receptor beta chain came from a study of T cell responses to AZD1222 COVID-19 vaccine. Trimming pared 5 bases from V and 5 bases from J, leaving 12 bases between. This CDR3 is built from 13 residues. Germline CDR1 MGHRA, CDR2 YSYEKL. Using immunoSEQ multiplex PCR, the repertoire was profiled, and TCRdb retains in-frame clones only, with some absent. The sample gives 90,000 to 150,000 clones, about 93% of which show up once; roughly 4.2% is in the top ten. Overall study results and limits: White British people made up most donors, females outnumbered males, and clonal diversity was possibly underestimated. Only a handful of individuals given AZD1222 were seropositive at baseline.

Of note for this clone: Its antigen is still unknown.

This chain links TRBV4-1 with TRBJ2-5; D is ambiguous. This clonotype was sampled from an adult who received the MenACWY meningococcal vaccine as a control. Specimen: peripheral blood, collected 28 days after the second dose of the MenACWY control vaccine. In nucleotides, the CDR3 is TGCGCCAGCAGCTTTGGGGTAGAGGAGACCCAGTACTTC. This encodes CASSFGVEETQYF.